Below, 14 T cell receptor beta chains from the same sample are listed, as sequenced in a study of T cell responses to AZD1222 COVID-19 vaccine. Measured with immunoSEQ multiplex PCR; TCRdb has only the in-frame clones, and not every one. The table includes over 120,000 clones, over 75% detected once. The sequencing used peripheral blood, collected on day 0 of AZD1222 vaccination. The receptors shown here come from an adult in good health.

This clone was detected once. This chain joins TRBV7-8 and TRBJ1-1; TRBD1 is a possible D gene (5 bases). Trimming pared 4 bases from V and 0 bases from J, leaving 15 bases between. The CDR3 is 16 amino acids. CDR1 is SGHVS and CDR2 is FQNEAQ in the germline V gene. In DNA form, the CDR3 reads TGTGCCAGCAGCTCGCTGGGGTGGGACCTGAACACTGAAGCTTTCTTT. It specifies CASSSLGWDLNTEAFF.

This chain uses TRBV6-5 with TRBJ2-1, with a weak D call TRBD1 (6 bases). The CDR3 consists of 13 residues. Germline CDR1 and CDR2: MNHEY and SVGAGI. Trimming took off 5 bases at V and 8 bases at J, with 13 bases between the two ends. In DNA form, the CDR3 reads TGTGCCAGCAGTAAACAGGGTTCCCATGAGCAGTTCTTC. It specifies CASSKQGSHEQFF.

The CDR3 protein is CASSLTGGEQNNEQFF. CDR3 in DNA: TGTGCCAGCAGTTTAACGGGAGGAGAACAGAACAATGAGCAGTTCTTC. The chain joins TRBV27 to TRBJ2-1; 7 bases align to TRBD2. The CDR3 sequence is 16 residues long. V lost 2 bases, J lost 5 bases, and 9 bases stayed unmatched. In germline, CDR1 is MNHEY, CDR2 SMNVEV (reference sequence).

This clone has only one observation. V usage is TRBV5-4 and J usage is TRBJ2-1, with D perhaps matching TRBD2 (6 bases). This CDR3 has 15 amino acids. V gave up 6 bases and J gave up 1 base, with 14 bases separating them. Germline CDR1 SGHNT, CDR2 YYREEE (reference sequence). The CDR3 bases are TGTGCCAGCACCCAGGAGGGTAGGTCCTACAATGAGCAGTTCTTC. Protein product: CASTQEGRSYNEQFF.

The rearrangement links TRBV7-2 to TRBJ1-1; 9 bases align to TRBD1. V gave up 1 base and J gave up 8 bases; unmatched junction bases: 8. This CDR3 has 15 amino acids. CDR1 and CDR2 from the germline V gene are SGHTA and FQGNSA. The CDR3 loop is CASSLDPTGGREAFF. Written as DNA, the CDR3 is TGTGCCAGCAGCTTAGACCCGACAGGGGGGCGGGAAGCTTTCTTT.

The chain is built from TRBV10-3 and TRBJ2-1; tentatively, D is TRBD1 (6 bases). V dropped 7 bases and J dropped 0 bases, with 25 bases sitting between them. The CDR3 totals 19 residues. Germline loops: CDR1 ENHRY, CDR2 SYGVKD. The CDR3 reads CAITSSFKQGPGSYNEQFF. The CDR3 bases are TGTGCCATCACCTCTTCTTTTAAACAGGGCCCTGGCTCCTACAATGAGCAGTTCTTC.

Concerning this clone: Within the sample, other DNA sequences also encode this same CDR3. V gene TRBV30 combines with J gene TRBJ1-5, with D hard to call. This CDR3 is built from 13 residues. Trimming took 1 base from V and 0 from J, leaving 4 bases between them. Germline CDR1 and CDR2: GTSNPN and SVGIG (reference sequence). CDR3 region: CAWSGGSNQPQHF. The CDR3, as DNA: TGTGCCTGGAGTGGTGGTAGCAATCAGCCCCAGCATTTT.

The rearrangement joins TRBV5-6 to TRBJ1-2, with D possibly TRBD1 on 6 matching bases. The V end lost 1 base, the J end lost 4 bases, and 17 bases lay between the germline ends. CDR1 SGHDT and CDR2 YYEEEE come from the germline V gene. The CDR3 has 16 amino acids. The CDR3 protein is CASSLYGSRDTYGYTF. As DNA, the CDR3 is TGTGCCAGCAGCTTGTATGGATCCCGGGACACCTATGGCTACACCTTC.

V is TRBV5-4 and J is TRBJ2-1, with D perhaps matching TRBD1 or TRBD2 (5 bases each). The V and J ends lost 2 bases and 15 bases respectively, with 15 bases between them. CDR1 is SGHNT, CDR2 YYREEE, per germline (reference sequence). There are 12 residues in the CDR3. The CDR3 sequence is CASSLRDGRPFF. CDR3 sequence (DNA): TGTGCCAGCAGCTTAAGGGACGGAAGACCGTTCTTC.

The CDR3 region is CASSYRRDGYEQYF. The CDR3 DNA reads TGTGCCAGCAGTTACCGGCGGGATGGCTACGAGCAGTACTTC. The rearrangement uses TRBV6-5 and TRBJ2-7; TRBD2 might be the D (6 bases). The CDR3 extends over 14 amino acids. V gave up 2 bases and J gave up 3 bases, with 11 bases separating them. Germline V gives CDR1 MNHEY, CDR2 SVGAGI.

The genes are TRBV7-9 and TRBJ2-7; D gene ambiguous. Per germline, CDR1 SEHNR and CDR2 FQNEAQ (reference sequence). The CDR3 sequence is 17 residues long. V was shortened by 1 base and J by 7 bases, with 23 bases between the two germline ends. The CDR3 sequence is CASSLVGSMPRAGEQYF. As DNA, the CDR3 is TGTGCCAGCAGCTTAGTCGGGTCGATGCCACGTGCTGGAGAGCAGTACTTC. Full variable domain (outside the CDR3, taken from reference TRBV7-9 and TRBJ2-7): DTGVSQNPRHKITKRGQNVTFRCDPISEHNRLYWYRQTLGQGPEFLTYFQNEAQLEKSRLLSDRFSAERPKGSFSTLEIQRTEQGDSAMYLCASSLVGSMPRAGEQYFGPGTRLTVT.

The V gene is TRBV5-1, the J gene TRBJ2-2; TRBD1 aligns across 7 bases. This CDR3 is 16 amino acids long. Trimming took 4 bases from V and 3 from J; bases not matched to a gene: 9. Germline lookup yields CDR1 SGHRS and CDR2 YFSETQ. CDR3 amino acids: CASSISPGQYTGELFF. In DNA, the CDR3 is TGCGCCAGCAGCATATCACCGGGACAGTACACCGGGGAGCTGTTTTTT.

This rearrangement joins TRBV7-9 to TRBJ2-7; D not certain. This CDR3 comprises 13 residues. The germline V and J ends were trimmed by 8 bases and 4 bases, with 15 bases remaining between them. The germline V gene encodes CDR1 SEHNR and CDR2 FQNEAQ (reference sequence). Here the CDR3 reads CASSPDSVYEQYF. In DNA form, the CDR3 reads TGTGCCAGCTCCCCTGACTCGGTTTACGAGCAGTACTTC.

The genes are TRBV4-2 and TRBJ2-3, with 9 bases matching TRBD2. This CDR3 spans 17 amino acids. V lost 1 base and J lost 2; bases outside the gene matches: 7. Germline-derived CDR1 and CDR2 are LGHNA and YNFKEQ. This CDR3 reads CASSQAPGGRDTDTQYF. In DNA form, the CDR3 reads TGTGCCAGCAGCCAAGCCCCTGGCGGGAGGGACACAGATACGCAGTATTTT.